The text below deals with one TCR beta chain. Antigen specificity is unknown. This record comes from a study of a mutant IDH1 vaccine in newly diagnosed glioma. About the research overall: Antecedent treatment encompassed radiotherapy, temozolomide, or their combination; the majority received both.

Trimming shortened V by 2 bases and J by 5 bases, and 11 bases separated the two germline ends. The germline V gene encodes CDR1 SGHDT and CDR2 YYEEEE. The CDR3 has 14 residues. Time point denoted: week 11, during vaccination. Every vaccine dose comprised 300 ug of mutant IDH1 20-mer peptide plus topical imiquimod. TCRdb keeps only in-frame clones here, not all; method: immunoSEQ multiplex PCR. This sample has 60,000 to 75,000 clones, with about 84% found just once. The study, taken as a whole, reports: There seemed to be no relation between pseudoprogression and changes in top peripheral T cell clonotypes.

The clonotype comes from a man aged 25 to 40 with glioma. Specimen: PBMCs, collected from a glioma patient whose treatment included an IDH1 peptide vaccine. The V call is TRBV5-6, the J call TRBJ1-5; perhaps TRBD1 as D (6 bases). CDR3 DNA: TGTGCCAGCAGCTTACAGGGTGGTTATCAGCCCCAGCATTTT. This translates into CASSLQGGYQPQHF.